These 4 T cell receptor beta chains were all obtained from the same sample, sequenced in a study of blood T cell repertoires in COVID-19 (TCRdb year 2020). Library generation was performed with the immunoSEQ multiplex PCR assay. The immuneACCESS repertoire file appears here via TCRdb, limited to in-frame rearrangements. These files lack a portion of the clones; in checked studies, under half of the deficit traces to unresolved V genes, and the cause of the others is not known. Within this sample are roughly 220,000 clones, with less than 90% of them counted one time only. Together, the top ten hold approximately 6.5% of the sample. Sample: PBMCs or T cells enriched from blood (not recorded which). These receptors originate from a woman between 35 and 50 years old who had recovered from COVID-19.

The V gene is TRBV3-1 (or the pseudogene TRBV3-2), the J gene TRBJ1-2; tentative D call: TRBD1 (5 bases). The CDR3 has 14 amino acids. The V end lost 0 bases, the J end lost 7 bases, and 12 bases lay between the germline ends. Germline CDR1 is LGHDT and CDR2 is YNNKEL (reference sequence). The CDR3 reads CASSQEEGLSGYTF. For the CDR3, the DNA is TGTGCCAGCAGCCAAGAGGAGGGGCTTAGTGGCTACACCTTC.

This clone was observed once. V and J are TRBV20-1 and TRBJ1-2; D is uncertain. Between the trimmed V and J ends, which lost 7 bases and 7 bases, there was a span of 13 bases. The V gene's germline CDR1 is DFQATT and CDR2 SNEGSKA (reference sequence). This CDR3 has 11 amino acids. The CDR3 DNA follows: TGCAGTGGTGTGGCGCGAGGTGGCTACACCTTC. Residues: CSGVARGGYTF.

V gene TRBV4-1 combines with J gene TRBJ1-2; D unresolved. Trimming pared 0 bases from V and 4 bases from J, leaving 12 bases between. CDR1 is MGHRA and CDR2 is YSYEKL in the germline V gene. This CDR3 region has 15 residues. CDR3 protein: CASSQDNMPGYGYTF. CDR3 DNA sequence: TGCGCCAGCAGCCAAGATAACATGCCTGGCTATGGCTACACCTTC.

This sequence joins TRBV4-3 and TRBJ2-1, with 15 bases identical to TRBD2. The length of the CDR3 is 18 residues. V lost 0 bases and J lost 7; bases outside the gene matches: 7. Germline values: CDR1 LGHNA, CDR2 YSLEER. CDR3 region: CASSQDGGLAGGRNEQFF. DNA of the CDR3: TGCGCCAGCAGCCAAGATGGGGGACTAGCGGGAGGAAGGAATGAGCAGTTCTTC.